Listed here are 30 T cell receptor beta chains from one sample, sequenced in a study of cytomegalovirus exposure and HLA in healthy donors. The PCR employed 60 Vbeta primers together with 13 Jbeta primers. The protocol was immunoSEQ multiplex PCR, while the TCRdb copy is restricted to in-frame clones and leaves out a portion. Of approximately 130,000 clones in the sample, over 70% were seen once. What was sequenced was PBMCs. The receptors shown here come from a woman between 50 and 59 years old in good health and CMV-seropositive.

The chain couples TRBV30 to TRBJ2-1; 7 bases agree with TRBD1. V was pared by 6 bases and J by 5 bases, with 16 bases of the junction left unmatched. This CDR3 spans 16 amino acids. CDR1 is GTSNPN and CDR2 is SVGIG in the germline V gene (reference sequence). As DNA, the CDR3 is TGTGCCTGCACCCTGCCAGGACAGGAAGTCGACAATGAGCAGTTCTTC. Translating it yields CACTLPGQEVDNEQFF.

This chain connects TRBV5-6 to TRBJ1-2; 8 nucleotides agree with TRBD1. The CDR3 runs 17 residues. Germline CDR1 SGHDT, CDR2 YYEEEE. Trimming took 2 bases from V and 8 from J; bases not matched to a gene: 17. DNA of the CDR3: TGTGCCAGCAGCTTAGAATTACAGGGGGTTTTCGGTCACGGCTACACCTTC. Residues: CASSLELQGVFGHGYTF. Full variable domain (remainder filled in from reference TRBV5-6 and TRBJ1-2): DAGVTQSPTHLIKTRGQQVTLRCSPKSGHDTVSWYQQALGQGPQFIFQYYEEEERQRGNFPDRFSGHQFPNYSSELNVNALLLGDSALYLCASSLELQGVFGHGYTFGSGTRLTVV.

The V call is TRBV18, the J call TRBJ1-3; TRBD1 aligns across 11 bases. CDR1 is KGHSH and CDR2 is LQKENI in the germline V gene. There are 16 residues in the CDR3. The V segment lost 3 bases and the J segment 2 bases; nucleotides outside the gene matches: 3. The CDR3 region has the DNA TGTGCCAGCTCACCGCGGGACAGGGGGACTGGAAACACCATATATTTT. Translating it yields CASSPRDRGTGNTIYF. Full variable domain (outside the CDR3, taken from reference TRBV18 and TRBJ1-3): NAGVMQNPRHLVRRRGQEARLRCSPMKGHSHVYWYRQLPEEGLKFMVYLQKENIIDESGMPKERFSAEFPKEGPSILRIQQVVRGDSAAYFCASSPRDRGTGNTIYFGEGSWLTVV.

This clone was recorded only once. The chain employs TRBV4-1 and TRBJ2-3, with 7 bases fitting TRBD1. Trimming at V came to 1 base and at J to 0 bases, leaving 4 bases not matched to a gene. Germline V lookup: CDR1 MGHRA, CDR2 YSYEKL. The CDR3 contains 16 residues. CDR3 sequence reads: CASSQGGRGSTDTQYF. In nucleotides, the CDR3 is TGCGCCAGCAGCCAAGGGGGCAGGGGGAGCACAGATACGCAGTATTTT.

The table lists this clone with a few counts. CDR3 DNA: TGTGCCAGCAGTTTAGAGGGGGTTGGCGGCTATGGCTACACCTTC. Translating it yields CASSLEGVGGYGYTF. The J gene is TRBJ1-2, the V gene TRBV27; tentative D call: TRBD1 (6 bases). Germline V gene sequence: CDR1 MNHEY, CDR2 SMNVEV (reference sequence). The CDR3 totals 15 residues. Trimming took 2 bases from V and 4 from J, leaving 14 bases between them.

This chain connects TRBV5-1 to TRBJ2-2, with 8 bases lining up with TRBD1. J was trimmed by 0 bases and V by 5 bases; bases with no gene match: 3. The CDR3 runs 15 residues. From germline, CDR1 is SGHRS and CDR2 YFSETQ. DNA for the CDR3: TGCGCCAGCAGAAGGACAGGGACGAACACCGGGGAGCTGTTTTTT. This translates into CASRRTGTNTGELFF.

The chain is built from TRBV7-9 and TRBJ2-2; D ambiguous. CDR3 size: 14 residues. Germline-derived CDR1 and CDR2 are SEHNR and FQNEAQ (reference sequence). The V end lost 2 bases, the J end lost 0 bases, and 4 bases lay between the germline ends. The CDR3 region is CASSLFANTGELFF. DNA for the CDR3: TGTGCCAGCAGCTTATTCGCGAACACCGGGGAGCTGTTTTTT.

The V call is TRBV7-2, the J call TRBJ2-2, with 9 bases lining up with TRBD2. This CDR3 region has 17 residues. CDR1 is SGHTA and CDR2 is FQGNSA in the germline V gene. V dropped 1 base and J dropped 1; count of bases not matched to a gene: 4. The CDR3 coding sequence is TGTGCCAGCAGCTTAGATAGCGGGAGCAGGAACACCGGGGAGCTGTTTTTT. It encodes CASSLDSGSRNTGELFF.

The chain has TRBV10-3 and TRBJ2-7; 8 bases agree with TRBD1. V was pared by 0 bases and J by 5 bases, with 6 bases of the junction left unmatched. Germline V lookup: CDR1 ENHRY, CDR2 SYGVKD. There are 15 residues in the CDR3. CDR3 in DNA: TGTGCCATCAGTGAGTCAGGAGACAGGGGCGACGAGCAGTACTTC. Amino acid sequence: CAISESGDRGDEQYF.

This clone has just a few counts. V and J are TRBV6-5 and TRBJ2-7; D is possibly TRBD2 (5 bases). Germline values: CDR1 MNHEY, CDR2 SVGAGI. The CDR3 is made up of 14 amino acids. Between the trimmed V and J ends, which lost 8 bases and 7 bases, there was a span of 21 bases. The CDR3 bases are TGTGCCAGCCAACTTAATACTGACCCGGGGGAGCAGTACTTC. Protein: CASQLNTDPGEQYF.

The chain uses TRBV5-1 and TRBJ1-1; 8 bases line up with TRBD1. The CDR3 has 15 amino acids. Germline V gives CDR1 SGHRS, CDR2 YFSETQ. The ends lost 2 bases at V and 3 bases at J; junction bases unmatched: 6. In DNA form, the CDR3 reads TGCGCCAGCAGCTTAAACTACAGGGGGGACACTGAAGCTTTCTTT. It yields the protein CASSLNYRGDTEAFF.

The genes are TRBV28 and TRBJ1-1; no clear D gene. Trimming cost V 2 bases and J 1 base, with 8 bases left between them. Per germline, CDR1 MDHEN and CDR2 SYDVKM. This CDR3 comprises 14 residues. The CDR3 DNA follows: TGTGCCAGCAGTTTAGAGGAAGGGAACACTGAAGCTTTCTTT. It codes for CASSLEEGNTEAFF.

This clone was recorded only once. This chain uses TRBV9 with TRBJ2-7, with no clear D. The CDR3 contains 14 residues. V lost 2 bases to trimming and J lost 6 bases, with 15 bases between them. CDR1 and CDR2 (germline): SGDLS, YYNGEE. The CDR3 bases are TGTGCCAGCAGCGTTAACCCCCTGGGCCTCGAGCAGTACTTC. This encodes CASSVNPLGLEQYF. Full variable domain (missing parts from reference TRBV9 and TRBJ2-7): DSGVTQTPKHLITATGQRVTLRCSPRSGDLSVYWYQQSLDQGLQFLIQYYNGEERAKGNILERFSAQQFPDLHSELNLSSLELGDSALYFCASSVNPLGLEQYFGPGTRLTVT.

The chain employs TRBV11-3 and TRBJ2-1; 7 nucleotides align to TRBD2. From germline, CDR1 is SGHNT and CDR2 YENEEA. The CDR3 is made up of 13 amino acids. Trimming removed 1 base from V and 10 bases from J; junction bases left unmatched: 4. The CDR3 here is CASSLVPGLEQFF. In nucleotides, the CDR3 is TGTGCCAGCAGCTTAGTTCCGGGACTAGAGCAGTTCTTC.

V gene TRBV7-2 combines with J gene TRBJ2-1; 9 nucleotides align to TRBD2. The germline gives CDR1 SGHTA, CDR2 FQGNSA. V gave up 3 bases and J gave up 8 bases; unmatched junction bases: 11. The CDR3 is made up of 16 amino acids. The CDR3 region has the DNA TGTGCCAGCAGCTTTTCTATAGCGGGGGCACTGTATGAGCAGTTCTTC. Protein product: CASSFSIAGALYEQFF.

The rearrangement links TRBV6-6 to TRBJ2-2, with 13 bases identical to TRBD2. Unmatched junction bases numbered 1, after V lost 6 bases and J lost 3 bases. This CDR3 comprises 15 residues. CDR1 and CDR2 (germline): MNHNY, SVGAGI (reference sequence). The CDR3 DNA sequence: TGTGCCAGCAGAGGACTAGCGGGAGACACCGGGGAGCTGTTTTTT. Its protein product is CASRGLAGDTGELFF.

The J gene is TRBJ1-6, the V gene TRBV15; TRBD1 agrees at 9 bases. The V gene's germline CDR1 is LNHNV and CDR2 YYDKDF (reference sequence). J lost 4 bases, V lost 4 bases, and 2 bases had no gene match. CDR3 length: 15 residues. Written as DNA, the CDR3 is TGTGCCACCAGCATCGGGACAGGGTATAATTCACCCCTCCACTTT. Amino acid sequence: CATSIGTGYNSPLHF.

This clone was seen a single time. This sequence joins TRBV18 and TRBJ1-1, with a tentative D call TRBD1 (5 bases). This CDR3 contains 14 residues. Germline V CDR1 and CDR2: KGHSH, LQKENI. Trimming removed 3 bases from V and 3 bases from J, with 11 bases in between. The DNA for the CDR3 is TGTGCCAGCTCACCTCGAAGGGGCGACACTGAAGCTTTCTTT. This codes for CASSPRRGDTEAFF.

This chain joins TRBV4-1 and TRBJ1-1; D might be TRBD1 (5 bases). Germline CDR1 and CDR2: MGHRA and YSYEKL. The CDR3 contains 19 residues. Trimming removed 3 bases from V and 0 bases from J, with 23 bases in between. The CDR3 DNA reads as TGCGCCAGCAGCCAGAAAACTTGGGGGGACGGACTGATGAACACTGAAGCTTTCTTT. Its translation is CASSQKTWGDGLMNTEAFF.

The chain combines TRBV4-3 with TRBJ2-3; 10 bases are a match to TRBD1. The CDR3 is 15 amino acids. Trimming removed 4 bases from V and 4 bases from J; junction bases left unmatched: 5. Germline V CDR1 and CDR2: LGHNA, YSLEER. The CDR3 is CASSPRDRGADTQYF. The CDR3 DNA is TGCGCCAGCAGCCCCCGGGACAGGGGCGCAGATACGCAGTATTTT.

The chain has TRBV25-1 and TRBJ2-7, with TRBD2 matching over 10 bases. The trim removed 6 bases at V and 2 bases at J, leaving 7 bases unmatched. This CDR3 comprises 15 residues. Germline V gene sequence: CDR1 MGHDK, CDR2 SYGVNS. This CDR3 reads CASRETSGSPYEQYF. The CDR3 DNA reads as TGTGCCAGCAGGGAGACTAGCGGGTCCCCCTACGAGCAGTACTTC.

This chain uses TRBV28 with TRBJ1-2; perhaps TRBD1 as D (6 bases). The germline V and J ends were trimmed by 5 bases and 4 bases, with 23 bases remaining between them. The CDR3 totals 17 residues. Germline V CDR1 and CDR2: MDHEN, SYDVKM. The CDR3 DNA is TGTGCCAGCAGTACCGCTATGGGGGGGGCGTTGACCTATGGCTACACCTTC. It yields the protein CASSTAMGGALTYGYTF.

The chain uses TRBV20-1 and TRBJ2-5; a weak D match, TRBD2 (5 bases). Germline V gene sequence: CDR1 DFQATT, CDR2 SNEGSKA (reference sequence). The CDR3 length is 11 residues. Trimming removed 3 bases at V and 9 bases at J, with 11 bases between. CDR3 protein: CSARRVDAQYF. For the CDR3, the DNA is TGCAGTGCTAGGCGGGTAGATGCCCAGTACTTC.

This clone appeared a few times. V gene TRBV5-6 combines with J gene TRBJ1-1; perhaps TRBD1 as D (6 bases). From germline, CDR1 is SGHDT and CDR2 YYEEEE. The CDR3 contains 13 residues. Trimming shortened V by 6 bases and J by 5 bases, and 14 bases separated the two germline ends. CDR3 protein: CASKGGSLTEAFF. In DNA, the CDR3 is TGTGCCAGCAAGGGGGGGTCTTTAACTGAAGCTTTCTTT. Supplemented by reference TRBV5-6 and TRBJ1-1, the full variable domain reads DAGVTQSPTHLIKTRGQQVTLRCSPKSGHDTVSWYQQALGQGPQFIFQYYEEEERQRGNFPDRFSGHQFPNYSSELNVNALLLGDSALYLCASKGGSLTEAFFGQGTRLTVV.

V and J are TRBV6-5 and TRBJ1-5; possibly TRBD1 for D (5 bases). The length of the CDR3 is 15 residues. CDR1 is MNHEY, CDR2 SVGAGI, per germline. Trimming took 2 bases from V and 6 from J, leaving 14 bases between them. CDR3 sequence reads: CASSYNAQGTQPQHF. DNA of the CDR3: TGTGCCAGCAGTTACAACGCGCAGGGCACTCAGCCCCAGCATTTT.

This clone is a singleton in its sample. The CDR3 protein is CASSFSQGGNEQFF. As DNA, the CDR3 is TGTGCCAGCAGTTTTAGCCAGGGGGGCAATGAGCAGTTCTTC. This chain joins TRBV6-6 and TRBJ2-1, with D tentatively TRBD1 (7 bases). The CDR3 is 14 amino acids. CDR1 MNHNY and CDR2 SVGAGI come from the germline V gene (reference sequence). V lost 4 bases to trimming and J lost 6 bases, with 13 bases between them.

For the CDR3, the DNA is TGTGCCAGCAGGACAGGGGGAAGACCGTACACTGAAGCTTTCTTT. This encodes CASRTGGRPYTEAFF. V gene TRBV6-5 combines with J gene TRBJ1-1; 9 positions agree with TRBD1. CDR1 MNHEY and CDR2 SVGAGI come from the germline V gene. The J segment lost 3 bases and the V segment lost 6 bases, leaving 8 bases of the junction unmatched. The CDR3 is 15 residues long.

The V gene is TRBV5-1, the J gene TRBJ1-1, with TRBD1 as a possible D gene (5 bases). With 2 bases removed from V and 1 base from J, the gap between germline ends came to 12 bases. Germline V CDR1 and CDR2: SGHRS, YFSETQ. The CDR3 loop spans 15 amino acids. CDR3 protein: CASSFRQLPNTEAFF. In DNA, the CDR3 is TGCGCCAGCAGCTTTAGACAGCTACCGAACACTGAAGCTTTCTTT.

The chain combines TRBV13 with TRBJ2-5; the match to TRBD2 covers 9 bases. This CDR3 comprises 16 residues. The V gene's germline CDR1 is PRHDT and CDR2 FYEKMQ (reference sequence). The junction had 6 bases not matched to a gene; V was cut back by 0 bases and J by 4 bases. The CDR3 protein is CASSLGAAGGRETQYF. The CDR3 DNA is TGTGCCAGCAGCTTAGGCGCAGCGGGGGGCCGAGAGACCCAGTACTTC.

V is TRBV7-2 and J is TRBJ2-3; 7 bases are a match to TRBD2. The germline V gene has CDR1 SGHTA and CDR2 FQGNSA. The CDR3 consists of 16 residues. The V and J ends lost 5 bases and 0 bases, in that order; junction bases with no gene match: 8. CDR3 in amino acids: CASSRAQRGSTDTQYF. CDR3 in DNA: TGTGCCAGCAGCCGAGCCCAGCGGGGCAGCACAGATACGCAGTATTTT.